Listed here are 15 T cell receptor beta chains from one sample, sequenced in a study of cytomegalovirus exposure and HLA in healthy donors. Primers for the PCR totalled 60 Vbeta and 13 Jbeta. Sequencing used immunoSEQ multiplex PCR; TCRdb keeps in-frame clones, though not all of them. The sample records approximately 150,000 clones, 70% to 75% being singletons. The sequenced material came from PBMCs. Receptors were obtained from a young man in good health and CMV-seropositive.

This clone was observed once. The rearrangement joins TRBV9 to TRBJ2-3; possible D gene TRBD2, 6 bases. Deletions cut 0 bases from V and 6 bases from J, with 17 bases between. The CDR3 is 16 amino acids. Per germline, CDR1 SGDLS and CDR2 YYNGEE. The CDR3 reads CASSVASAGITDTQYF. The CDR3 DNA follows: TGTGCCAGCAGCGTAGCTAGCGCGGGAATTACGGATACGCAGTATTTT.

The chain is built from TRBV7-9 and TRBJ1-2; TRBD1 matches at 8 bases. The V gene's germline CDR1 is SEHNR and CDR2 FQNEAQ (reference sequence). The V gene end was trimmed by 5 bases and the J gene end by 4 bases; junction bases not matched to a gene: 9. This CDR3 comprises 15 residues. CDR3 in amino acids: CASSPDRVALYGYTF. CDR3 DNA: TGTGCCAGCAGCCCGGACAGGGTTGCGCTCTATGGCTACACCTTC.

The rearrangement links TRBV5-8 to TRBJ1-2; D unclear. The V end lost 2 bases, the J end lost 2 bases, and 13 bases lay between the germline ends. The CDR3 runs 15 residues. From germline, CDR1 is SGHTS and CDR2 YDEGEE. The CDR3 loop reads CASSFNPTLNYGYTF. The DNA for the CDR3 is TGTGCCAGCAGCTTCAACCCTACACTAAACTATGGCTACACCTTC.

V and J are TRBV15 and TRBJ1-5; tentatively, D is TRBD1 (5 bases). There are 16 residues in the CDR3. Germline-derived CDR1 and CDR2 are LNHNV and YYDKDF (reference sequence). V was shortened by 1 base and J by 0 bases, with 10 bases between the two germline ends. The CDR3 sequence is CATSRAGFYSNQPQHF. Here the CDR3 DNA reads TGTGCCACCAGCAGAGCAGGGTTCTATAGCAATCAGCCCCAGCATTTT.

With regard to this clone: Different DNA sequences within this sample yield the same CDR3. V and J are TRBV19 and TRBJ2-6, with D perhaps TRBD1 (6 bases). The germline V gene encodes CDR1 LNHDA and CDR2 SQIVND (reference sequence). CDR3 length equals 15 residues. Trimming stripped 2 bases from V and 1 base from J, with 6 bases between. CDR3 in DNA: TGTGCCAGTAGTATACAGGGGTCTGGGGCCAACGTCCTGACTTTC. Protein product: CASSIQGSGANVLTF. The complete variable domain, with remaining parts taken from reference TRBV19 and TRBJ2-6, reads DGGITQSPKYLFRKEGQNVTLSCEQNLNHDAMYWYRQDPGQGLRLIYYSQIVNDFQKGDIAEGYSVSREKKESFPLTVTSAQKNPTAFYLCASSIQGSGANVLTFGAGSRLTVL.

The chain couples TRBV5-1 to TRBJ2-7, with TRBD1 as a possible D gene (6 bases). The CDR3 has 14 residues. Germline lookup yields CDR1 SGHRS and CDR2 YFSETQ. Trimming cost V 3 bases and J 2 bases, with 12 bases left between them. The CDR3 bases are TGCGCCAGCAGCTCCACAGGGTCCACCTACGAGCAGTACGTC. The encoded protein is CASSSTGSTYEQYV.

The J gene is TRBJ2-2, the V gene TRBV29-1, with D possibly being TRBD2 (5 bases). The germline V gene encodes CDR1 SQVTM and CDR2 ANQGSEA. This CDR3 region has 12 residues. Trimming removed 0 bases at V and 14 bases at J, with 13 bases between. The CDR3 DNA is TGCAGCGTTGAAGATCTGTCTAGCTCCCTGTTTTTT. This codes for CSVEDLSSSLFF.

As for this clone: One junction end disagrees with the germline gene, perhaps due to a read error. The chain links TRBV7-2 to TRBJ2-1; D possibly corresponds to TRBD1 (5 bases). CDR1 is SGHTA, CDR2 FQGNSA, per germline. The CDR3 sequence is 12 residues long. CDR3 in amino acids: CASSSRVSLGVF. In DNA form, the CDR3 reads TGTGCCAGCAGCTCCCGGGTCTCCTTAGGGGTCTTC.

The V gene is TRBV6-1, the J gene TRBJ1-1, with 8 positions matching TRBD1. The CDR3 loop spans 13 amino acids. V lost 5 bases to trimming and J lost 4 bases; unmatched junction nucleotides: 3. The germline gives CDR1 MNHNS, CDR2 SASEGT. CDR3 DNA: TGTGCCAGCAGTTCGACAGGGGCCACTGAAGCTTTCTTT. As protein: CASSSTGATEAFF.

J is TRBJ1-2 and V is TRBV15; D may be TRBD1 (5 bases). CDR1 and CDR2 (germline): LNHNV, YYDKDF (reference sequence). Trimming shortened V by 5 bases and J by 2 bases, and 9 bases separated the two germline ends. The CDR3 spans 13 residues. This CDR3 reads CATSADINYGYTF. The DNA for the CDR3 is TGTGCCACCAGCGCGGACATAAACTATGGCTACACCTTC. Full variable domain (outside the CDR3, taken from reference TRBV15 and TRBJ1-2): DAMVIQNPRYQVTQFGKPVTLSCSQTLNHNVMYWYQQKSSQAPKLLFHYYDKDFNNEADTPDNFQSRRPNTSFCFLDIRSPGLGDTAMYLCATSADINYGYTFGSGTRLTVV.

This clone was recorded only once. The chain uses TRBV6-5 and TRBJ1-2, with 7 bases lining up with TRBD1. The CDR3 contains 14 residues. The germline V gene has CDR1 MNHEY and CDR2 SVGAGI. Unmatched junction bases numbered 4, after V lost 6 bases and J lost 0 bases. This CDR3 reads CASREGTANYGYTF. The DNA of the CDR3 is TGTGCCAGCAGAGAGGGGACAGCTAACTATGGCTACACCTTC.

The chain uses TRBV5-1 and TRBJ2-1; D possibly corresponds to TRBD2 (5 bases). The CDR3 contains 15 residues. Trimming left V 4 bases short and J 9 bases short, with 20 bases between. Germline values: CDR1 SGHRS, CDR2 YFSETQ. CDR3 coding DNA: TGCGCCAGCAGCCCAGAGTTTGGAGGCGCCAGTGAGCAGTTCTTC. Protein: CASSPEFGGASEQFF.

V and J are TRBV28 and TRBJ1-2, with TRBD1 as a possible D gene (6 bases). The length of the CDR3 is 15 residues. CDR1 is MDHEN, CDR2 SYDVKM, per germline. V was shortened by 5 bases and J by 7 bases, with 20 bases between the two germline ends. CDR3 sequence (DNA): TGTGCCAGCAGTACACCAACAGGGTACGGAACTGGCTACACCTTC. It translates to CASSTPTGYGTGYTF.

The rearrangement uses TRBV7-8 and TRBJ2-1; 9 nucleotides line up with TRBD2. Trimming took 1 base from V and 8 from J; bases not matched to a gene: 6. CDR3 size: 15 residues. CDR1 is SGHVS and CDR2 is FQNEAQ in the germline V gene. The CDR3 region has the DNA TGTGCCAGCAGCTTAGATGGGCGGGGGGGCGATGAGCAGTTCTTC. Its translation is CASSLDGRGGDEQFF.

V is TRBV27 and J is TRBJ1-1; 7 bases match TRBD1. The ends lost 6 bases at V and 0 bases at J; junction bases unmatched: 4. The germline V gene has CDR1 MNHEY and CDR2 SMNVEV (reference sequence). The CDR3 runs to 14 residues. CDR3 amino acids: CASRGTEMNTEAFF. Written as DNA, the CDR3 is TGTGCCAGCAGAGGGACAGAAATGAACACTGAAGCTTTCTTT.